Presented here are 9 T cell receptor beta chains from one specimen sequenced in a study of regulatory T cells in long-lasting Graves disease. CDR3 regions were amplified by Arm-PCR using iRepertoire HTBI primers to build TCR beta libraries. TCRdb fed the multiplex PCR reads into MiXCR, producing one record per CDR3 protein. This table has about 470,000 distinct CDR3 sequences, about a fifth appearing once. Indicated time point: persistent/refractory GD, antithyroid drugs over 5 years with positive TRAb. RNA isolated from PBMCs was used to make the TCR library. Specimen: peripheral blood mononuclear cells (PBMCs), collected when the disease was refractory, from a patient treated with antithyroid drugs. These receptors came from a female donor with Graves disease.

This clonotype was picked up many times. This sequence joins TRBV7-2 and TRBJ2-2; 9 bases line up with TRBD1. The V and J ends lost 3 bases and 5 bases, in that order; junction bases with no gene match: 4. This CDR3 has 15 residues. The germline V gene encodes CDR1 SGHTA and CDR2 FQGNSA. The CDR3 DNA follows: TGTGCCAGCAGCTTCCCCGGGACAGGGACCGGGGAGCTGTTTTTT. Residues: CASSFPGTGTGELFF.

Comments on this clonotype: The junction differs from germline at one of its ends, possibly a read error. This chain joins TRBV3-1 and TRBJ1-1; D is possibly TRBD1 (6 bases). The germline CDR1 and CDR2 sequences are LGHDT and YNNKEL (reference sequence). The CDR3 covers 13 residues. The CDR3 loop reads CASRRGMNTEASF. CDR3 DNA: TGTGCCAGCAGAAGGGGGATGAACACTGAAGCTTCCTTT.

This clonotype has more than one count but fewer than ten. J is TRBJ1-5 and V is TRBV20-1, with D tentatively TRBD1 (6 bases). This CDR3 is built from 13 residues. Germline V lookup: CDR1 DFQATT, CDR2 SNEGSKA (reference sequence). Trimming stripped 3 bases from V and 7 bases from J, with 13 bases between. This chain's CDR3 is CSARGGAGQPQHF. CDR3 bases: TGCAGTGCTAGGGGGGGGGCTGGACAGCCCCAGCATTTT.

This clonotype was detected ten times or more. The rearrangement links TRBV29-1 to TRBJ2-7; D is possibly TRBD1 (6 bases). V was trimmed by 6 bases and J by 2 bases, leaving 8 bases between them. Looked up from germline, CDR1 is SQVTM and CDR2 is ANQGSEA. The CDR3 is 11 amino acids. CDR3: CSVSGAYEQYF. For the CDR3, the DNA is TGCAGCGTCTCAGGGGCCTACGAGCAGTACTTC.

This clonotype was recorded at least ten times. V and J are TRBV12-5 and TRBJ2-7, with D unresolved. Germline V lookup: CDR1 LGHNT, CDR2 FRNRAP. Trimming removed 7 bases from V and 3 bases from J, with 10 bases in between. This CDR3 contains 12 residues. This CDR3 is CASALHSYEQYF. CDR3 DNA: TGTGCTAGTGCCCTCCACAGCTACGAGCAGTACTTC.

This clonotype was detected ten times or more. The chain has TRBV7-9 and TRBJ1-1, with 7 nucleotides matching TRBD1. V trimming: 5 bases; J trimming: 3 bases; junction bases outside the gene matches: 15. Germline assignment: CDR1 SEHNR and CDR2 FQNEAQ (reference sequence). This CDR3 has 17 amino acids. The CDR3 loop is CASSPKSRGNLDTEAFF. CDR3 coding DNA: TGTGCCAGCAGCCCCAAGAGCAGGGGGAACTTGGACACTGAAGCTTTCTTT.

This clonotype was picked up a small number of times. This chain connects TRBV30 to TRBJ1-2; no reliable D call. Between the trimmed V and J ends, which lost 3 bases and 3 bases, there was a span of 17 bases. Germline values: CDR1 GTSNPN, CDR2 SVGIG (reference sequence). The CDR3 runs 15 residues. This chain's CDR3 is CAWSLLGRNDYGYTF. CDR3 bases: TGTGCCTGGAGCCTACTTGGGCGCAACGACTATGGCTACACCTTC.

In this sample, this clonotype turned up many times. The rearrangement links TRBV7-9 to TRBJ2-5; the match to TRBD1 covers 8 bases. This CDR3 spans 15 amino acids. From germline, CDR1 is SEHNR and CDR2 FQNEAQ (reference sequence). V lost 5 bases and J lost 5; bases outside the gene matches: 10. Here the CDR3 reads CASSHPQGAGETQYF. CDR3 sequence (DNA): TGTGCCAGCAGCCACCCCCAGGGGGCTGGGGAGACCCAGTACTTC.

This clonotype was seen a handful of times. The chain links TRBV24-1 to TRBJ2-1; 7 positions match TRBD1. The CDR3 extends over 13 amino acids. Germline values: CDR1 KGHDR, CDR2 SFDVKD. The junction had 5 bases not matched to a gene; V was cut back by 4 bases and J by 9 bases. This CDR3 reads CATSDPDRVEQFF. The CDR3 DNA sequence: TGTGCCACCAGTGACCCCGACAGGGTTGAGCAGTTCTTC.